This TCR beta chain was found in a study of OX40 agonist ivuxolimab in advanced cancers. Study at large: With a range of roughly 23 to 90, age averaged approximately 55 years, and more than 75% were male. Enrollees could have had prior anti-PD-1, anti-PD-L1 or anti-CTLA-4 therapy, which 40% had received.

As concerns this clone: Its specificity is unknown.

Sequencing used immunoSEQ multiplex PCR; TCRdb keeps in-frame clones, though not all of them. The sample includes about 93,000 clones, roughly nine tenths seen only once; the top ten take approximately 0.35%. Overall study results and limits: It was not determined which antigens were specifically recognized by the peripheral T cells that had undergone clonal expansion.

CDR3 length: 17 residues. V gave up 1 base and J gave up 1 base, with 16 bases separating them. The V gene's germline CDR1 is SGHTA and CDR2 FQGTGA. This chain joins TRBV7-3 and TRBJ1-1; no clear D gene. The TCR originated in an adult with an advanced solid tumor such as melanoma, head and neck, liver or kidney cancer. The sample here was CD4+ or CD8+ T cells sorted from blood, taken in a trial of the OX40 agonist ivuxolimab. This CDR3 is CASSLRSGVEGNTEAFF. The CDR3 nucleotides are TGTGCCAGCAGCTTAAGGTCCGGGGTGGAAGGGAACACTGAAGCTTTCTTT.